The 8 T cell receptor beta chains listed next were all sequenced from one sample in a study of T cell responses to AZD1222 COVID-19 vaccine (dated by TCRdb to about 2021). The library was built by means of the immunoSEQ multiplex PCR assay. TCRdb mirrors the immuneACCESS table, restricted to in-frame sequences. Some clones are absent from its copies; in checked studies, under half trace to an unresolved V gene, and the reason for the others is unknown. Within this sample are about 99,000 clones, with 80% to 90% of them counted one time only. The ten largest account for roughly 22% of the sample. The time point label corresponds to: baseline before first vaccination. The specimen comprised peripheral blood, sampled on day 0 of AZD1222 vaccination. These TCRs come from an adult in good health.

This clone was observed once. This chain joins TRBV7-2 and TRBJ2-5; TRBD2 might be the D (6 bases). Germline lookup yields CDR1 SGHTA and CDR2 FQGNSA. The V and J ends lost 6 bases and 5 bases respectively, with 19 bases between them. This CDR3 has 15 residues. The CDR3 DNA follows: TGTGCCAGCAGTCGCCCACCAGGTGGAGGGGAGACCCAGTACTTC. This codes for CASSRPPGGGETQYF.

This clone has a handful of counts. The chain uses TRBV3-1 (or the pseudogene TRBV3-2) and TRBJ1-4; TRBD1 might be the D (5 bases). Per germline, CDR1 LGHDT and CDR2 YNNKEL (reference sequence). Trimming removed 9 bases from V and 4 bases from J, with 15 bases in between. This CDR3 is 14 amino acids long. This CDR3 is CASGRDLDNEKLFF. The CDR3 bases are TGTGCCAGTGGTCGGGACTTAGATAATGAAAAACTGTTTTTT.

This clone occurred once. The genes are TRBV3-1 (or the pseudogene TRBV3-2) and TRBJ2-7; 9 nucleotides align to TRBD2. V was clipped by 2 bases and J by 4 bases; unmatched bases: 9. The CDR3 is 16 residues long. CDR1 is LGHDT and CDR2 is YNNKEL in the germline V gene (reference sequence). The DNA of the CDR3 is TGTGCCAGCAGCCAATCGCTAGCGGGATCTTGGTACGAGCAGTACTTC. Translated: CASSQSLAGSWYEQYF.

This chain links TRBV14 with TRBJ2-3, with a possible D match to TRBD1 (6 bases). Germline assignment: CDR1 SGHDN and CDR2 FVKESK. The V and J ends lost 1 base and 4 bases respectively, with 15 bases between them. The CDR3 extends over 16 amino acids. Here the CDR3 DNA reads TGTGCCAGCAGCCAAGGGGGGCTCTTCCCATCAGATACGCAGTATTTT. Translated: CASSQGGLFPSDTQYF.

Only one count was recorded for this clone. This chain uses TRBV7-2 with TRBJ2-5; 10 positions match TRBD1. The germline gives CDR1 SGHTA, CDR2 FQGNSA. The CDR3 contains 15 residues. V was clipped by 5 bases and J by 2 bases; unmatched bases: 5. The CDR3 region has the DNA TGTGCCAGCAGCCTCGACAGGGGGCTTCAAGAGACCCAGTACTTC. Its translation is CASSLDRGLQETQYF.

The chain carries TRBV5-1 and TRBJ2-7; D uncertain. The V end was cut by 1 base, the J end by 1 base, with 12 bases between. Germline CDR1 is SGHRS and CDR2 is YFSETQ. The CDR3 consists of 15 residues. The CDR3 sequence: CASSLRVASSYEQYF. CDR3 bases: TGCGCCAGCAGCTTGAGGGTAGCTAGTTCCTACGAGCAGTACTTC.

The chain recombines TRBV19 with TRBJ1-1, with 9 bases that match TRBD1. V shed 6 bases and J 1 base; nucleotides not matched to a gene: 3. This CDR3 contains 14 residues. The germline CDR1 and CDR2 sequences are LNHDA and SQIVND (reference sequence). CDR3 in amino acids: CASRLTGGNTEAFF. As DNA, the CDR3 is TGTGCCAGTAGGCTGACAGGGGGGAACACTGAAGCTTTCTTT.

The chain recombines TRBV18 with TRBJ1-5; 9 bases line up with TRBD1. The V gene end was trimmed by 2 bases and the J gene end by 3 bases; junction bases not matched to a gene: 5. Germline CDR1 and CDR2: KGHSH and LQKENI. This CDR3 has 16 residues. CDR3 residues: CASSPMGQGANQPQHF. In DNA, the CDR3 is TGTGCCAGCTCACCAATGGGACAGGGCGCCAATCAGCCCCAGCATTTT.